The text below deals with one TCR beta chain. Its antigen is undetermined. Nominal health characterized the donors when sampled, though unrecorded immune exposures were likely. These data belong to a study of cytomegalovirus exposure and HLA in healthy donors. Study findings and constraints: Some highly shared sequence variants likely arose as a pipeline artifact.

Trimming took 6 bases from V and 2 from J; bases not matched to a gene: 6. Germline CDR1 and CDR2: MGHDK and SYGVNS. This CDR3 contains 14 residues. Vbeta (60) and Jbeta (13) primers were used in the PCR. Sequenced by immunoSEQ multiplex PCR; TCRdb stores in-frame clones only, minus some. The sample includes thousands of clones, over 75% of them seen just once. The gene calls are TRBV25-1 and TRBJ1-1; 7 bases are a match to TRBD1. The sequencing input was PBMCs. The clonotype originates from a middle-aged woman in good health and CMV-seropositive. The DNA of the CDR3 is TGTGCCAGCAGCGGTGACAGGGTAAACACTGAAGCTTTCTTT. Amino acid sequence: CASSGDRVNTEAFF.